These T cell receptor beta chains were read from a single sample in a study of blood T cell repertoires in COVID-19. Only in-frame clones appear in the TCRdb table, and some are missing; sequencing was by immunoSEQ multiplex PCR. Of more than 200,000 clones in the sample, under 90% were seen once. The sequencing input was peripheral blood. Receptors were obtained from a man in his sixties with acute or convalescent COVID-19. Each CDR3 is given with its conserved first and last residue. The D gene is left open where the match is weak. Clone size is stated in some rows and not others, as once, few, many or a class when expanded.

V gene	clone size	J gene	D gene	CDR3 DNA	CDR3 protein
TRBV6-5	-	TRBJ2-2	-	TGTGCCAGCAGTTATAGTACCGGGGAGCTGTTTTTT	CASSYSTGELFF
TRBV5-6	-	TRBJ2-3	-	TGTGCCAGCTCGGACTTTGCGGGGTACCGCACAGATACGCAGTATTTT	CASSDFAGYRTDTQYF
TRBV5-4	-	TRBJ2-3	-	TGTGCCAGCAGCTTGGCCGGCGGCGGTACTAGCACAGATACGCAGTATTTT	CASSLAGGGTSTDTQYF
TRBV5-1	-	TRBJ2-6	-	TGCGCCAGCCGACTCTACAGGGACCAAAACGTCCTGACTTTC	CASRLYRDQNVLTF
TRBV5-1	-	TRBJ1-1	TRBD1	TGCGCCAGCAGCAGGGACAGGCCGAACACTGAAGCTTTCTTT	CASSRDRPNTEAFF
TRBV19	-	TRBJ1-2	TRBD1	TGTGCCAGTAGTATACTGCGGGACAGGGATCGCGGCTACACCTTC	CASSILRDRDRGYTF
TRBV6-5	-	TRBJ1-2	-	TGTGCCAGCAGTCCCGACAGAGCTAACTATGGCTACACCTTC	CASSPDRANYGYTF
TRBV7-9	-	TRBJ2-2	TRBD1	TGTGCCAGCAGAATATTTACAGGGGGCGACGCCGGGGAGCTGTTTTTT	CASRIFTGGDAGELFF
TRBV10-3	-	TRBJ1-2	-	TGTGCCATCAGTGATCCCGGGGGTGATGGCTACACCTTC	CAISDPGGDGYTF
TRBV13	-	TRBJ2-7	TRBD1	TGTGCCAGCAGGGACAGGGGAGACTCCTACGAGCAGTACTTC	CASRDRGDSYEQYF
TRBV6-5	-	TRBJ1-1	-	TGTGCCAGCCAAGGCGAGGCTCGGATCGCTGAAGCTTTCTTT	CASQGEARIAEAFF
TRBV10-2	-	TRBJ1-2	TRBD1	TGCGCCAGCAGTGGGACAGGAAAGTTCTATGGCTACACCTTC	CASSGTGKFYGYTF
TRBV5-1	few	TRBJ2-5	-	TGCGCCAGCAGCCCCCTGGGCAGCCAACAAGAGACCCAGTACTTC	CASSPLGSQQETQYF
TRBV12-2	-	TRBJ1-5	-	TGTGCAAGTCGCCCCAGGGAGGTCCTCGGCAATCAGCCCCAGCATTTT	CASRPREVLGNQPQHF
TRBV19	-	TRBJ1-5	-	TGTGCCAGTCACGAATTTGGCAGCAATCAGCCCCAGCATTTT	CASHEFGSNQPQHF
TRBV6-9	-	TRBJ1-2	TRBD1	TGTGCCAGCAGTTATTCCCGTTGTAGTGTCAGGGGGACAGCTAACTATGGCTACACCTTC	CASSYSRCSVRGTANYGYTF
TRBV3-1/TRBV3-2	-	TRBJ2-5	-	TGTGCCAGCAGCCAAGGAGGGGGTGTCCAAGAGACCCAGTACTTC	CASSQGGGVQETQYF
TRBV28	-	TRBJ1-2	TRBD1	TGTGCCAGCAGGCCGACAGGGAACTATGGCTACACCTTC	CASRPTGNYGYTF
TRBV2	-	TRBJ2-7	-	TGTGCCAGCAGTGGACAGAGCTCCTACGAGCAGTACTTC	CASSGQSSYEQYF
TRBV12-5	once	TRBJ1-1	TRBD1	TGTGCTAGACTGACAGGGGTTAGTGAAGCTTTCTTT	CARLTGVSEAFF
TRBV10-2	-	TRBJ1-5	-	TGCGCCAGCAGTGAGACAGAGCCCCAGCATTTT	CASSETEPQHF
TRBV6-5	-	TRBJ2-3	TRBD2	TGTGCCAGCAGTTACTCGCTAGCGGGAAGGTCAGATACGCAGTATTTT	CASSYSLAGRSDTQYF
TRBV9	-	TRBJ2-1	TRBD2	TGTGCCAGCAGCGTAGGGCCGGGACTAGCGTTTGTTGAGCAGTTCTTC	CASSVGPGLAFVEQFF
TRBV6-2/TRBV6-3	-	TRBJ1-5	-	TGTGCCAGCAGTCTCGTCAATCAGCCCCAGCATTTT	CASSLVNQPQHF
TRBV29-1	-	TRBJ2-7	TRBD1	TGCAGCGTTGGGACAGGGGTGGGCGAGCAGTACTTC	CSVGTGVGEQYF
TRBV7-9	-	TRBJ2-7	TRBD1	TGTGCCAGCAGCTCCACGGGACAGCTAACCTACGAGCAGTACTTC	CASSSTGQLTYEQYF
TRBV2	-	TRBJ1-2	-	TGTGCCAGCAAACGGCTCAGGGCCTATGGCTACACCTTC	CASKRLRAYGYTF
TRBV3-1/TRBV3-2	-	TRBJ2-5	TRBD2	TGTGCCAGCAGCCAAGGGACTAGCGGTCAAGAGACCCAGTACTTC	CASSQGTSGQETQYF
TRBV10-3	-	TRBJ2-7	TRBD2	TGTGCCATCAGTGAAAGCGGGGCTTACGAGCAGTACTTC	CAISESGAYEQYF
TRBV2	-	TRBJ2-7	TRBD1	TGTGCCAGCATCCGGGACAGTTCCTACGAGCAGTACTTC	CASIRDSSYEQYF
TRBV4-3	-	TRBJ1-2	-	TGCGCCAGCAGCCAAGCTTGGGCAGGGGACTATGGCTACACCTTC	CASSQAWAGDYGYTF
TRBV7-6	-	TRBJ2-3	-	TGTGCCAGCAGCCCCGTCGGGTGGGGGGCAGATACGCAGTATTTT	CASSPVGWGADTQYF
TRBV6-6	-	TRBJ1-1	-	TGTGCCAGCAGTTACCCAGGTTCGGTCACTGAAGCTTTCTTT	CASSYPGSVTEAFF
TRBV19	-	TRBJ1-5	TRBD1	TGTGCCAGTAGTGGACAGGGGGGCAATCAGCCCCAGCATTTT	CASSGQGGNQPQHF
TRBV19	-	TRBJ1-2	TRBD1	TGTGCCAGTAGTATAGTGAGGGGACAGACCTATGGCTACACCTTC	CASSIVRGQTYGYTF
TRBV5-8	-	TRBJ1-3	-	TGTGCCAGCAGCTTGCCGGGGAGTACTGGAAACACCATATATTTT	CASSLPGSTGNTIYF
TRBV6-4	-	TRBJ2-7	TRBD2	TGTGCCAGAGTCCCCGGACTAGTGGCCGAATACGAGCAGTACTTC	CARVPGLVAEYEQYF
TRBV5-1	once	TRBJ2-2	TRBD2	TGCGCCAGCAGCTCCGCGGGGGGGCTACGGGCCGGGGAGCTGTTTTTT	CASSSAGGLRAGELFF
TRBV10-3	-	TRBJ2-3	TRBD1	TGTGCCATCAGTGAGTCCGCAGGGGGCGCTTTCCCCTTCACAGATACGCAGTATTTT	CAISESAGGAFPFTDTQYF
TRBV30	-	TRBJ1-5	TRBD1	TGTGCCTGGAGGACGGGCCACGGACAGGGGAGATTTGGTCAGCCCCAGCATTTT	CAWRTGHGQGRFGQPQHF
TRBV9	few	TRBJ2-7	-	TGTGCCAGCAGCGTATCGGCCGGGAATTTCGACGAGCAGTACTTC	CASSVSAGNFDEQYF
TRBV2	few	TRBJ1-2	TRBD1	TGTGCCAGCAGCCCCACAGGGGCCAACTATGGCTACACCTTC	CASSPTGANYGYTF
TRBV4-1	-	TRBJ1-2	-	TGCGCCAGCAGCCAAACTGATAGATCCAGGACCTTC	CASSQTDRSRTF
TRBV28	few	TRBJ2-3	-	TGTGCCAGCAGCTCCGGCCCGCGGGACTCCGGGTTAGCGCAGTATTTT	CASSSGPRDSGLAQYF
TRBV21-1	-	TRBJ2-7	-	TGTGCCAGCAGCAAAATAGGGGGCGACTACGAGCAGTACTTC	CASSKIGGDYEQYF
TRBV10-1	-	TRBJ2-3	TRBD1	TGCGCCAGCAGTAACCAGGGGGCAACAGATACGCAGTATTTT	CASSNQGATDTQYF
TRBV7-3	-	TRBJ1-2	-	TGTGCCAGCAGGCCCATCACGGCGGAGATGTTCTATGGCTACACCTTC	CASRPITAEMFYGYTF
TRBV18	-	TRBJ1-6	-	TGTGCCAGCTCACCAATGGGCCAGTATAATTCACCCCTCCACTTT	CASSPMGQYNSPLHF
TRBV6-5	-	TRBJ1-4	-	TGTGCCAGCAGGGTGGGAGGTTGGAACGAAAAACTGTTTTTT	CASRVGGWNEKLFF
TRBV19	-	TRBJ2-1	-	TGTGCCAGTAGTCAGCCCGAGGGGGTGTACAATGAGCAGTTCTTC	CASSQPEGVYNEQFF
TRBV19	once	TRBJ1-4	-	TGTGCCAGTAGTGGCGAAAAACTGTTTTTT	CASSGEKLFF
TRBV18	-	TRBJ2-7	TRBD1	TGTGCCAGCTCACCGCCGGGACAGGGAGCCTACGAGCAGTACTTC	CASSPPGQGAYEQYF
TRBV5-1	-	TRBJ1-2	TRBD1	TGCGCCAGCAGCTGGACAGGGGTCGCGTCACCTAGCTACACCTTC	CASSWTGVASPSYTF